Given below is one TCR beta chain in context. The antigen remains unidentified. The data stem from a study of T-cell memory formation after mild COVID-19. On the study more broadly: Most TCR clusters belonged to a single donor. Study outcomes and limitations: Pre-infection memory carried some responding clones, suggesting that cross-reactive memory joined. Contracting clones, day 15 to 85, had balanced CD4/CD8, and later expanders favored CD4+. Contracting CD4+ clones sat mainly in CM and EM; CD8+ in EMRA.

Germline V gene sequence: CDR1 MGHDK, CDR2 SYGVNS. Trimming removed 7 bases from V and 1 base from J, with 4 bases in between. The CDR3 has 11 residues. Via MiXCR, TCRdb re-called the 5' RACE reads, giving one row per CDR3 protein. The data hold about 90,000 distinct CDR3 sequences, with about an eighth observed a single time. Sequences were obtained from PBMCs or a T cell subset sorted from them (not recorded which). The V call is TRBV25-1, the J call TRBJ1-1, with unresolved D. This TCR came from an adult woman who had mild COVID-19 (a few samples of this study predate the infection). Cell type and time point are not known. The CDR3 DNA follows: TGTGCCAGCACAGGGAACACTGAAGCTTTCTTT. Translated, it gives CASTGNTEAFF.